The 30 T cell receptor beta chains presented below share a single source sample, sequenced in a study of cytomegalovirus exposure and HLA in healthy donors. Primers: 60 Vbeta forward and 13 Jbeta reverse. Clones were read by immunoSEQ multiplex PCR, and TCRdb kept only the in-frame ones, dropping some. The sample lists more than 75,000 clones, roughly 80% occurring once. The sample taken for sequencing was PBMCs. Every receptor here comes from a woman between 45 and 60 years old in good health and CMV-seropositive.

The V call is TRBV13, the J call TRBJ1-1; 7 bases match TRBD1. The trim removed 5 bases at V and 1 base at J, leaving 4 bases unmatched. Germline CDR1 PRHDT, CDR2 FYEKMQ (reference sequence). This CDR3 spans 14 amino acids. The CDR3: CASSQQGWNTEAFF. The CDR3 bases are TGTGCCAGCAGCCAACAGGGGTGGAACACTGAAGCTTTCTTT.

V and J are TRBV6-6 and TRBJ1-3, with D possibly being TRBD1 (6 bases). V was trimmed by 0 bases and J by 4 bases, leaving 10 bases between them. The CDR3 runs to 15 residues. The V gene's germline CDR1 is MNHNY and CDR2 SVGAGI (reference sequence). For the CDR3, the DNA is TGTGCCAGCAGTTACTCGACAGGCTCCGGAAACACCATATATTTT. It is translated as CASSYSTGSGNTIYF.

This chain's CDR3 is CSVGGLAGGYGEQFF. The CDR3 bases are TGCAGCGTGGGGGGACTAGCGGGAGGTTATGGTGAGCAGTTCTTC. The genes are TRBV29-1 and TRBJ2-1; 15 bases are a match to TRBD2. Germline V CDR1 and CDR2: SQVTM, ANQGSEA. With V trimmed by 6 bases and J by 9 bases, 9 bases remained unmatched. The CDR3 covers 15 residues.

The gene calls are TRBV6-1 and TRBJ1-2, with 7 bases matching TRBD1. This CDR3 comprises 14 residues. Germline V gene sequence: CDR1 MNHNS, CDR2 SASEGT. The V and J ends lost 8 bases and 8 bases, in that order; junction bases with no gene match: 14. The CDR3 bases are TGTGCCAGCTTAATCGGGACAGTTTTATCGGGCTACACCTTC. It codes for CASLIGTVLSGYTF.

The CDR3 is CASSLYRRSSYEQYF. DNA for the CDR3: TGTGCCAGCAGCTTGTACAGGCGAAGCTCCTACGAGCAGTACTTC. The chain carries TRBV5-6 and TRBJ2-7; a weak D match, TRBD1 (5 bases). This CDR3 is built from 15 residues. CDR1 is SGHDT, CDR2 YYEEEE, per germline. Trimming removed 1 base from V and 0 bases from J, with 11 bases in between.

This clone appeared a few times. CDR3 residues: CASTSDRIGNTIYF. In DNA form, the CDR3 reads TGTGCCAGCACCTCAGACAGAATTGGAAACACCATATATTTT. This chain links TRBV2 with TRBJ1-3; the D gene is possibly TRBD1 (5 bases). The CDR3 totals 14 residues. V shed 7 bases and J shed 3 bases, with 13 bases lying between them. From germline, CDR1 is SNHLY and CDR2 FYNNEI.

The gene calls are TRBV7-3 and TRBJ1-2; D possibly corresponds to TRBD1 (5 bases). Germline V gene sequence: CDR1 SGHTA, CDR2 FQGTGA. Trimming stripped 4 bases from V and 2 bases from J, with 17 bases between. CDR3 length: 16 amino acids. CDR3 region: CASSSSKGLLNYGYTF. For the CDR3, the DNA is TGTGCCAGCAGCTCGAGCAAGGGGTTGCTAAACTATGGCTACACCTTC.

The chain has TRBV5-4 and TRBJ2-1; 7 bases are a match to TRBD1. This CDR3 has 16 residues. The V gene's germline CDR1 is SGHNT and CDR2 YYREEE (reference sequence). The V and J ends lost 3 bases and 6 bases, in that order; junction bases with no gene match: 12. The CDR3: CASSSSRGQVRNEQFF. CDR3 in DNA: TGTGCCAGCAGCTCATCACGAGGACAGGTTCGCAATGAGCAGTTCTTC.

The rearrangement uses TRBV9 and TRBJ2-1, with 7 bases aligning to TRBD1. The CDR3 is 15 amino acids. Germline CDR1 reads SGDLS; CDR2 reads YYNGEE. Trimming removed 3 bases from V and 5 bases from J; junction bases left unmatched: 8. The CDR3 sequence is CASSAGQGVHNEQFF. In DNA, the CDR3 is TGTGCCAGCAGCGCCGGGCAGGGGGTACACAATGAGCAGTTCTTC.

This clone appeared a single time. V is TRBV2 and J is TRBJ2-7, with 9 bases lining up with TRBD2. The CDR3 totals 17 residues. After removal of 4 bases from V and 3 bases from J, the junction contained 13 bases not matched to a gene. CDR1 SNHLY and CDR2 FYNNEI come from the germline V gene. In DNA, the CDR3 is TGTGCCAGCAGTGCCCCCACTAGCGGGCCAAAGGGCTACGAGCAGTACTTC. It codes for CASSAPTSGPKGYEQYF.

This rearrangement joins TRBV30 to TRBJ2-5; 8 nucleotides align to TRBD1. CDR3 length: 15 amino acids. CDR1 GTSNPN and CDR2 SVGIG come from the germline V gene (reference sequence). V lost 0 bases to trimming and J lost 7 bases; unmatched junction nucleotides: 10. CDR3 nucleotides: TGTGCCTGGAGTGTATTGGGGCAGGGGGCAAGGACCCAGTACTTC. Protein sequence: CAWSVLGQGARTQYF. The variable domain in full, with the rest retrieved from reference TRBV30 and TRBJ2-5, is SQTIHQWPATLVQPVGSPLSLECTVEGTSNPNLYWYRQAAGRGLQLLFYSVGIGQISSEVPQNLSASRPQDRQFILSSKKLLLSDSGFYLCAWSVLGQGARTQYFGPGTRLLVL.

The V gene is TRBV30, the J gene TRBJ2-7; 14 bases line up with TRBD2. Trimming cost V 1 base and J 3 bases; bases outside gene matches: 5. Germline CDR1 GTSNPN, CDR2 SVGIG (reference sequence). The CDR3 is 16 amino acids. The CDR3 DNA reads as TGTGCCTGGAGTGGGACTAGCGGGGGGTTCCTCTACGAGCAGTACTTC. This encodes CAWSGTSGGFLYEQYF.

This clone has a handful of counts. The chain has TRBV10-2 and TRBJ2-5; 9 bases are a match to TRBD2. This CDR3 is 14 amino acids long. V trimming: 4 bases; J trimming: 5 bases; junction bases outside the gene matches: 5. Looked up from germline, CDR1 is WSHSY and CDR2 is SAAADI. The CDR3 sequence is CASSVAGVGETQYF. The CDR3, as DNA: TGCGCCAGCAGTGTAGCGGGAGTGGGGGAGACCCAGTACTTC.

The V gene is TRBV29-1, the J gene TRBJ2-5, with 9 bases lining up with TRBD2. V shed 6 bases and J 5 bases; nucleotides not matched to a gene: 7. This CDR3 contains 13 residues. The germline V gene has CDR1 SQVTM and CDR2 ANQGSEA. The CDR3, as DNA: TGCAGCGTCATAGCGGGAGATGGTGAGACCCAGTACTTC. Translating gives CSVIAGDGETQYF.

The V call is TRBV19, the J call TRBJ1-5; tentatively, D is TRBD1 (5 bases). The CDR3 is 14 residues long. Looked up from germline, CDR1 is LNHDA and CDR2 is SQIVND (reference sequence). Deletions cut 2 bases from V and 5 bases from J, with 10 bases between. The CDR3 nucleotides are TGTGCCAGTAGTATAATGGGACTTCATCAGCCCCAGCATTTT. It codes for CASSIMGLHQPQHF.

J is TRBJ2-3 and V is TRBV30; 12 positions agree with TRBD2. Trimming cost V 4 bases and J 4 bases; bases outside gene matches: 6. This CDR3 contains 15 residues. The V gene's germline CDR1 is GTSNPN and CDR2 SVGIG (reference sequence). In DNA form, the CDR3 reads TGTGCCTGGAAGCTAGCGGGAGGGGGACCAGATACGCAGTATTTT. Translated: CAWKLAGGGPDTQYF. The full variable domain, with the rest looked up from reference TRBV30 and TRBJ2-3, is SQTIHQWPATLVQPVGSPLSLECTVEGTSNPNLYWYRQAAGRGLQLLFYSVGIGQISSEVPQNLSASRPQDRQFILSSKKLLLSDSGFYLCAWKLAGGGPDTQYFGPGTRLTVL.

The sample holds a few counts of this clone. The chain has TRBV10-1 and TRBJ2-1; 7 bases map to TRBD2. The CDR3 loop spans 14 amino acids. V was clipped by 3 bases and J by 7 bases; unmatched bases: 6. The germline V gene encodes CDR1 WNHNN and CDR2 SYGVQD (reference sequence). Here the CDR3 reads CASSDAGAGNEQFF. In DNA, the CDR3 is TGCGCCAGCAGTGATGCGGGAGCCGGGAATGAGCAGTTCTTC.

The chain links TRBV19 to TRBJ2-3; 10 nucleotides match TRBD2. V gave up 7 bases and J gave up 1 base; unmatched junction bases: 11. This CDR3 spans 17 amino acids. Germline V gives CDR1 LNHDA, CDR2 SQIVND (reference sequence). The CDR3 nucleotides are TGTGCCAGTACTCGAAGCGGGGGGGCAGGACGCACAGATACGCAGTATTTT. Its protein product is CASTRSGGAGRTDTQYF. The full variable domain, with the rest looked up from reference TRBV19 and TRBJ2-3, is DGGITQSPKYLFRKEGQNVTLSCEQNLNHDAMYWYRQDPGQGLRLIYYSQIVNDFQKGDIAEGYSVSREKKESFPLTVTSAQKNPTAFYLCASTRSGGAGRTDTQYFGPGTRLTVL.

The chain employs TRBV29-1 and TRBJ2-7; TRBD1 agrees at 7 bases. From germline, CDR1 is SQVTM and CDR2 ANQGSEA. This CDR3 region has 12 residues. The V and J ends lost 7 bases and 1 base, in that order; junction bases with no gene match: 4. CDR3 loop: CSAMGQSYEQYF. CDR3 in DNA: TGCAGCGCTATGGGACAGTCCTACGAGCAGTACTTC.

J is TRBJ2-2 and V is TRBV28; 8 bases are shared with TRBD2. The CDR3 length is 18 residues. With V trimmed by 5 bases and J by 3 bases, 14 bases remained unmatched. Germline V gene sequence: CDR1 MDHEN, CDR2 SYDVKM. The CDR3 here is CASSLPGGPFVDTGELFF. CDR3 nucleotide sequence: TGTGCCAGCAGTCTCCCGGGAGGGCCTTTTGTTGACACCGGGGAGCTGTTTTTT. Based on the CDR3 plus reference TRBV28 and TRBJ2-2, the full variable domain is DVKVTQSSRYLVKRTGEKVFLECVQDMDHENMFWYRQDPGLGLRLIYFSYDVKMKEKGDIPEGYSVSREKKERFSLILESASTNQTSMYLCASSLPGGPFVDTGELFFGEGSRLTVL.

This clone was observed a few times. The V and J genes are TRBV4-2 and TRBJ2-3, with TRBD2 matching over 8 bases. V trimming: 1 base; J trimming: 2 bases; junction bases outside the gene matches: 2. Germline CDR1 and CDR2: LGHNA and YNFKEQ. The CDR3 runs 15 residues. The CDR3 DNA follows: TGTGCCAGCAGCCAAGGAGCGGGGGCCACAGATACGCAGTATTTT. Translating it yields CASSQGAGATDTQYF.

This chain links TRBV5-6 with TRBJ1-1; 8 bases match TRBD1. The CDR3 is 14 residues long. The J segment lost 4 bases and the V segment lost 2 bases, leaving 4 bases of the junction unmatched. CDR1 is SGHDT, CDR2 YYEEEE, per germline. DNA of the CDR3: TGTGCCAGCAGCTTCCAGGGGGCTGTCACTGAAGCTTTCTTT. Its protein product is CASSFQGAVTEAFF.

The CDR3 protein is CATSRGDSNYGYTF. CDR3 sequence (DNA): TGTGCCACCAGCAGAGGGGACTCAAACTATGGCTACACCTTC. The J gene is TRBJ1-2, the V gene TRBV15; the D gene is possibly TRBD1 (5 bases). V was clipped by 1 base and J by 2 bases, with 8 bases between them. The CDR3 is made up of 14 amino acids. Germline V gene sequence: CDR1 LNHNV, CDR2 YYDKDF (reference sequence).

Concerning this clone itself: At one boundary the junction diverges from the germline segment, which might be a read error. The V and J genes are TRBV14 and TRBJ2-1, with 8 bases fitting TRBD2. Germline CDR1 reads SGHDN; CDR2 reads FVKESK. The CDR3 loop spans 14 amino acids. In nucleotides, the CDR3 is TGTGCCAGCAGCCCGAAGGCGGCGGGAGGTGATGGGATCTTC. Protein product: CASSPKAAGGDGIF.

In this sample, this clone turned up a few times. Written as DNA, the CDR3 is TGTGCCAGCAGCCCACGACTAGCGGGAGCTTGGGGATACAATGAGCAGTTCTTC. This encodes CASSPRLAGAWGYNEQFF. V usage is TRBV11-2 and J usage is TRBJ2-1, with 12 bases matching TRBD2. Unmatched junction bases numbered 12, after V lost 5 bases and J lost 4 bases. This CDR3 has 18 amino acids. Germline V lookup: CDR1 SGHAT, CDR2 FQNNGV. The full variable domain, in which reference TRBV11-2 and TRBJ2-1 provide the parts outside the CDR3, is EAGVAQSPRYKIIEKRQSVAFWCNPISGHATLYWYQQILGQGPKLLIQFQNNGVVDDSQLPKDRFSAERLKGVDSTLKIQPAKLEDSAVYLCASSPRLAGAWGYNEQFFGPGTRLTVL.

The gene calls are TRBV4-2 and TRBJ2-1; D may be TRBD2 (6 bases). CDR1 and CDR2 (germline): LGHNA, YNFKEQ. V lost 4 bases and J 7 bases, leaving 20 bases between the germline ends. This CDR3 has 16 amino acids. In nucleotides, the CDR3 is TGTGCCAGCAGCCTTACCCCCCTGACTAGGTCGAATGAGCAGTTCTTC. This gives the protein CASSLTPLTRSNEQFF.

This clone was seen only a few times. The CDR3 coding sequence is TGTGCCAGCAGCGTACTCGAGAGCACTGAAGCTTTCTTT. Its protein product is CASSVLESTEAFF. This sequence joins TRBV9 and TRBJ1-1, with D hard to call. Deletions cut 1 base from V and 4 bases from J, with 8 bases between. This CDR3 spans 13 amino acids. Germline V gene lookup returns CDR1 SGDLS and CDR2 YYNGEE.

This clone was detected only a few times. V usage is TRBV2 and J usage is TRBJ1-1, with 8 bases matching TRBD1. Per the germline V gene, CDR1 is SNHLY and CDR2 is FYNNEI. V lost 6 bases to trimming and J lost 0 bases; unmatched junction nucleotides: 6. The CDR3 sequence is 15 residues long. Written as DNA, the CDR3 is TGTGCCAGCAGACGGACAGGGAGAATGAACACTGAAGCTTTCTTT. It codes for CASRRTGRMNTEAFF.

This chain uses TRBV5-4 with TRBJ2-7; D remains ambiguous. Trimming stripped 4 bases from V and 6 bases from J, with 11 bases between. The CDR3 spans 12 residues. Germline lookup yields CDR1 SGHNT and CDR2 YYREEE (reference sequence). Here the CDR3 DNA reads TGTGCCAGCAGCCGCCCACATGGCGAGCAGTACTTC. It codes for CASSRPHGEQYF.

This clone was detected only a few times. V gene TRBV19 combines with J gene TRBJ2-1; 11 bases match TRBD1. This CDR3 comprises 15 residues. Germline V CDR1 and CDR2: LNHDA, SQIVND (reference sequence). Germline trimming cut 5 bases from V and 7 bases from J; bases unmatched to any gene: 7. DNA of the CDR3: TGTGCCAGTAGTGTCGGGACAGGGGGAGGAAATGAGCAGTTCTTC. Translated, it gives CASSVGTGGGNEQFF. Drawing the rest from reference TRBV19 and TRBJ2-1, the complete variable domain is DGGITQSPKYLFRKEGQNVTLSCEQNLNHDAMYWYRQDPGQGLRLIYYSQIVNDFQKGDIAEGYSVSREKKESFPLTVTSAQKNPTAFYLCASSVGTGGGNEQFFGPGTRLTVL.